The 23 T cell receptor beta chains given below trace back to one sample, sequenced in a study of blood T cell repertoires in COVID-19. Sequenced by immunoSEQ multiplex PCR; TCRdb stores in-frame clones only, minus some. The sample carries under 300,000 clones, 80% to 90% recorded once. The sample consisted of PBMCs or T cells enriched from blood (not recorded which). These receptors were taken from a man aged 40-50 years who had recovered from COVID-19.

The V and J genes are TRBV14 and TRBJ1-6, with 7 bases matching TRBD1. Germline CDR1 is SGHDN and CDR2 is FVKESK. J was trimmed by 5 bases and V by 6 bases; bases with no gene match: 4. The CDR3 has 14 residues. CDR3 sequence: CASREGQHNSPLHF. Here the CDR3 DNA reads TGTGCCAGCAGGGAGGGACAGCATAATTCACCCCTCCACTTT.

The V gene is TRBV5-1, the J gene TRBJ1-2, with TRBD1 identical over 11 bases. Trimming cost V 1 base and J 6 bases; bases outside gene matches: 5. The CDR3 loop spans 15 amino acids. The germline CDR1 and CDR2 sequences are SGHRS and YFSETQ. CDR3: CASSLSGTGGNGYTF. The DNA for the CDR3 is TGCGCCAGCAGCTTGTCCGGGACAGGGGGGAATGGCTACACCTTC.

The chain has TRBV6-5 and TRBJ2-1, with D perhaps TRBD1 (6 bases). The germline gives CDR1 MNHEY, CDR2 SVGAGI. The V gene lost 0 bases and the J gene lost 4 bases, with 13 bases spanning the gap. The CDR3 extends over 16 amino acids. CDR3 sequence reads: CASSYSTGIVYNEQFF. The CDR3 region has the DNA TGTGCCAGCAGTTACTCTACAGGGATTGTTTACAATGAGCAGTTCTTC.

The chain combines TRBV4-2 with TRBJ2-7, with 11 bases fitting TRBD2. Germline CDR1 LGHNA, CDR2 YNFKEQ. Trimming at V came to 10 bases and at J to 3 bases, leaving 2 bases not matched to a gene. The CDR3 has 12 residues. In DNA, the CDR3 is TGTGCCACCGGGACTAGCGGCTACGAGCAGTACTTC. The encoded protein is CATGTSGYEQYF.

This clone appeared once. This sequence joins TRBV13 and TRBJ2-3; 14 positions agree with TRBD2. Germline CDR1 and CDR2: PRHDT and FYEKMQ (reference sequence). This CDR3 has 16 amino acids. The junction had 10 bases not matched to a gene; V was cut back by 6 bases and J by 8 bases. CDR3: CASSQGLAGDRGTQYF. CDR3 DNA sequence: TGTGCCAGCAGTCAGGGACTAGCGGGAGATCGGGGTACGCAGTATTTT.

V gene TRBV28 combines with J gene TRBJ1-1; 7 nucleotides line up with TRBD1. Trimming took 5 bases from V and 2 from J; bases not matched to a gene: 8. The V gene's germline CDR1 is MDHEN and CDR2 SYDVKM. The CDR3 runs 15 residues. The CDR3 nucleotides read TGTGCCAGCAGTATACAGGGGATTCTAAACACTGAAGCTTTCTTT. Its translation: CASSIQGILNTEAFF.

The chain carries TRBV11-3 and TRBJ1-1, with D perhaps TRBD1 (6 bases). CDR3 length equals 14 residues. The V end was cut by 6 bases, the J end by 4 bases, with 15 bases between. Germline loops: CDR1 SGHNT, CDR2 YENEEA. The CDR3 bases are TGTGCCAGCAGATTGGAGGGGGGGATCACTGAAGCTTTCTTT. Residues: CASRLEGGITEAFF.

As DNA, the CDR3 is TGTGCCAGCAGCCGACTAGCGGGAGTCATGACCGGGGAGCTGTTTTTT. Translation: CASSRLAGVMTGELFF. The chain couples TRBV7-8 to TRBJ2-2; TRBD2 matches at 12 bases. V was clipped by 5 bases and J by 5 bases; unmatched bases: 6. Germline CDR1 and CDR2: SGHVS and FQNEAQ. This CDR3 region has 16 residues.

The chain carries TRBV12-3 or TRBV12-4 and TRBJ2-1; D gene unclear. The CDR3 sequence is 12 residues long. Trimming removed 2 bases at V and 9 bases at J, with 8 bases between. CDR3 loop: CASSLSSVEQFF. The DNA for the CDR3 is TGTGCCAGCAGTTTATCGTCCGTTGAGCAGTTCTTC.

V and J are TRBV27 and TRBJ1-2, with D unresolved. Germline V gene sequence: CDR1 MNHEY, CDR2 SMNVEV (reference sequence). This CDR3 comprises 14 residues. V lost 3 bases and J lost 5, with 13 bases in between. The CDR3: CASSFASHNYGYTF. The CDR3 DNA follows: TGTGCCAGCAGTTTTGCTAGTCACAATTATGGCTACACCTTC.

V and J are TRBV25-1 and TRBJ1-5; TRBD1 aligns across 9 bases. Germline V gene lookup returns CDR1 MGHDK and CDR2 SYGVNS. This CDR3 contains 15 residues. J was trimmed by 2 bases and V by 3 bases; bases with no gene match: 2. The CDR3 protein is CASSEDRGGNQPQHF. The DNA of the CDR3 is TGTGCCAGCAGTGAGGACAGGGGAGGCAATCAGCCCCAGCATTTT.

The J gene is TRBJ1-2, the V gene TRBV25-1; 8 nucleotides agree with TRBD1. Trimming at V came to 8 bases and at J to 7 bases, leaving 9 bases not matched to a gene. The length of the CDR3 is 13 residues. The germline V gene has CDR1 MGHDK and CDR2 SYGVNS. The CDR3 loop reads CASCDRGKCGYTF. In nucleotides, the CDR3 is TGTGCCAGCTGCGACAGGGGTAAATGTGGCTACACCTTC.

This chain uses TRBV13 with TRBJ2-1; TRBD2 agrees at 7 bases. Germline CDR1 is PRHDT and CDR2 is FYEKMQ (reference sequence). The CDR3 runs to 15 residues. With 5 bases clipped from V and 5 bases from J, the junction kept 9 bases outside the gene matches. The CDR3 DNA follows: TGTGCCAGCAGCCATTTCACTAGCGTGGACAATGAGCAGTTCTTC. It codes for CASSHFTSVDNEQFF.

The chain couples TRBV28 to TRBJ2-5; TRBD2 agrees at 10 bases. Germline V lookup: CDR1 MDHEN, CDR2 SYDVKM. There are 16 residues in the CDR3. Trimming cost V 6 bases and J 2 bases; bases outside gene matches: 9. The CDR3 DNA sequence: TGTGCCAGCAGCCCCCCGGGACTAGCGTCTCAAGAGACCCAGTACTTC. Translating gives CASSPPGLASQETQYF. Full variable domain (remainder filled in from reference TRBV28 and TRBJ2-5): DVKVTQSSRYLVKRTGEKVFLECVQDMDHENMFWYRQDPGLGLRLIYFSYDVKMKEKGDIPEGYSVSREKKERFSLILESASTNQTSMYLCASSPPGLASQETQYFGPGTRLLVL.

J is TRBJ2-5 and V is TRBV7-8; 9 nucleotides match TRBD2. Germline CDR1 is SGHVS and CDR2 is FQNEAQ. The CDR3 has 18 residues. Trimming cost V 2 bases and J 4 bases; bases outside gene matches: 14. CDR3 sequence: CASSLNGRGGYRGETQYF. DNA for the CDR3: TGTGCCAGCAGCTTAAACGGGCGGGGGGGGTATAGAGGAGAGACCCAGTACTTC.

The gene calls are TRBV11-3 and TRBJ2-1; weak D call: TRBD1 (5 bases). Between the trimmed V and J ends, which lost 3 bases and 1 base, there was a span of 16 bases. The germline V gene encodes CDR1 SGHNT and CDR2 YENEEA. The CDR3 contains 17 residues. CDR3 protein: CASSFSGAAVSYNEQFF. In DNA, the CDR3 is TGTGCCAGCAGCTTTAGTGGGGCTGCCGTTTCCTACAATGAGCAGTTCTTC.

This clone was counted only a few times. The chain carries TRBV11-3 and TRBJ2-1; TRBD2 matches at 11 bases. The CDR3 covers 16 residues. CDR1 and CDR2 (germline): SGHNT, YENEEA. The trim removed 7 bases at V and 0 bases at J, leaving 5 bases unmatched. The CDR3 DNA reads as TGTGCCAGCAACAAGGGGACTAGCGGCTCCTACAATGAGCAGTTCTTC. This codes for CASNKGTSGSYNEQFF. Drawing the rest from reference TRBV11-3 and TRBJ2-1, the complete variable domain is EAGVVQSPRYKIIEKKQPVAFWCNPISGHNTLYWYLQNLGQGPELLIRYENEEAVDDSQLPKDRFSAERLKGVDSTLKIQPAELGDSAVYLCASNKGTSGSYNEQFFGPGTRLTVL.

The table lists this clone with a count of one. The chain combines TRBV5-1 with TRBJ2-1; tentative D call: TRBD2 (5 bases). CDR3 length equals 18 residues. CDR1 is SGHRS and CDR2 is YFSETQ in the germline V gene. V shed 1 base and J shed 0 bases, with 17 bases lying between them. CDR3 coding DNA: TGCGCCAGCAGCTTGCTCCCCCGAACTGGGAGCTCCTACAATGAGCAGTTCTTC. This sequence encodes CASSLLPRTGSSYNEQFF.

The rearrangement uses TRBV7-3 and TRBJ2-1; D ambiguous. The germline CDR1 and CDR2 sequences are SGHTA and FQGTGA. Trimming left V 1 base short and J 4 bases short, with 8 bases between. CDR3 length equals 14 residues. CDR3 nucleotides: TGTGCCAGCAGCTTAAATCTCGGTTACAATGAGCAGTTCTTC. Protein product: CASSLNLGYNEQFF.

J is TRBJ1-2 and V is TRBV12-3 or TRBV12-4, with no clear D. CDR3 length equals 12 residues. Trimming stripped 2 bases from V and 4 bases from J, with 5 bases between. For the CDR3, the DNA is TGTGCCAGCAGTTTAAACGGCTATGGCTACACCTTC. Its protein product is CASSLNGYGYTF.

The V call is TRBV28, the J call TRBJ2-7; possible D gene TRBD2, 5 bases. Between the trimmed V and J ends, which lost 7 bases and 3 bases, there was a span of 10 bases. Germline V CDR1 and CDR2: MDHEN, SYDVKM. The CDR3 is made up of 12 amino acids. The CDR3 nucleotides read TGTGCCAGCAATGGACTTCACTACGAGCAGTACTTC. It specifies CASNGLHYEQYF.

This clone was observed once. The V call is TRBV4-1, the J call TRBJ2-3, with 9 bases fitting TRBD2. CDR1 is MGHRA and CDR2 is YSYEKL in the germline V gene. CDR3 length equals 16 residues. V dropped 5 bases and J dropped 2; count of bases not matched to a gene: 8. CDR3: CASSIKRGAFTDTQYF. In DNA form, the CDR3 reads TGCGCCAGCAGCATCAAGCGGGGGGCCTTCACAGATACGCAGTATTTT.

This chain joins TRBV7-9 and TRBJ2-3; tentatively, D is TRBD2 (5 bases). The CDR3 covers 15 residues. Germline V CDR1 and CDR2: SEHNR, FQNEAQ (reference sequence). Trimming pared 1 base from V and 2 bases from J, leaving 10 bases between. In nucleotides, the CDR3 is TGTGCCAGCAGCTTAGTACTGAGGGCCACAGATACGCAGTATTTT. Translated, it gives CASSLVLRATDTQYF.